Following are 3 T cell receptor beta chains from one sample sequenced in a study of cytomegalovirus exposure and HLA in healthy donors. The PCR was carried out with 60 Vbeta primers and 13 Jbeta primers. Repertoires were generated with immunoSEQ multiplex PCR, while TCRdb's copy carries only in-frame clones and drops some. Among approximately 82,000 clones listed, 78% were seen once. The sample consisted of PBMCs. The source is a man between 35 and 55 years old in good health and CMV-seronegative.

This clone came up once. The rearrangement joins TRBV19 to TRBJ2-1; tentative D call: TRBD1 (6 bases). The V and J ends lost 3 bases and 8 bases respectively, with 14 bases between them. Per the germline V gene, CDR1 is LNHDA and CDR2 is SQIVND (reference sequence). The CDR3 has 14 amino acids. The CDR3 bases are TGTGCCAGTAGTATTTTGGGACACGTGTATGAGCAGTTCTTC. Protein product: CASSILGHVYEQFF.

J is TRBJ2-1 and V is TRBV28, with a weak D call TRBD2 (7 bases). The V end lost 6 bases, the J end lost 0 bases, and 18 bases lay between the germline ends. Looked up from germline, CDR1 is MDHEN and CDR2 is SYDVKM. The CDR3 runs to 17 residues. The DNA for the CDR3 is TGTGCCAGCAGCCAAGTCGGGGGGCTAAGCTCCTACAATGAGCAGTTCTTC. Protein product: CASSQVGGLSSYNEQFF.

The genes are TRBV2 and TRBJ2-6, with D perhaps matching TRBD2 (6 bases). CDR1 and CDR2 from the germline V gene are SNHLY and FYNNEI. The V and J ends lost 2 bases and 0 bases respectively, with 11 bases between them. The CDR3 is 17 amino acids. The CDR3 reads CASSELGGHSGANVLTF. The CDR3 nucleotides are TGTGCCAGCAGTGAATTGGGGGGTCACTCTGGGGCCAACGTCCTGACTTTC.